This note documents a single TCR beta chain sequence. What it binds is not known. The CDR3 length is 16 residues. With 6 bases clipped from V and 1 base from J, the junction kept 10 bases outside the gene matches. CDR1 SQVTM and CDR2 ANQGSEA come from the germline V gene. The sample is drawn from a study of response to subunit inactivated influenza vaccine. Points from the study as a whole: New T cells are recruited in small numbers by each seasonal influenza vaccination, according to the authors' suggestion.

Using its own MiXCR run on the RT-PCR reads, TCRdb lists one record per CDR3 protein. Here the sample spans 530,000 or so distinct CDR3 sequences, roughly 23% being singletons. The rearrangement joins TRBV29-1 to TRBJ2-7; 12 bases fit TRBD2. This sample comprised CD4+ T cells sorted from PBMCs, obtained less than 6 days after vaccination. The clonotype originates from a man over 45 who received an inactivated influenza vaccine. CDR3 region: CSVTGTSGRLSYEQYF. The CDR3 DNA reads as TGCAGCGTGACCGGGACTAGCGGGCGTCTTTCCTACGAGCAGTACTTC.